These 18 T cell receptor beta chains were sequenced from one sample in a study of blood T cell repertoires in COVID-19. Sequenced by immunoSEQ multiplex PCR; TCRdb stores in-frame clones only, minus some. The data contain over 45,000 clones, over 70% of them singletons. Input material: peripheral blood. These receptor sequences come from a man aged 65 to 85 with acute or convalescent COVID-19.

The chain links TRBV30 to TRBJ2-5; 10 bases are a match to TRBD2. The V gene end was trimmed by 8 bases and the J gene end by 5 bases; junction bases not matched to a gene: 8. The CDR3 totals 13 residues. Germline values: CDR1 GTSNPN, CDR2 SVGIG (reference sequence). CDR3 sequence: CAGEREGLETQYF. As DNA, the CDR3 is TGTGCCGGGGAGCGGGAGGGCCTCGAGACCCAGTACTTC.

The chain couples TRBV6-1 to TRBJ2-1, with D possibly matching TRBD1 (5 bases). This CDR3 comprises 17 residues. Germline lookup yields CDR1 MNHNS and CDR2 SASEGT. With 1 base removed from V and 0 bases from J, the gap between germline ends came to 13 bases. In nucleotides, the CDR3 is TGTGCCAGCAGTGAAGGGTTTTTAGGGGTCTCCTACAATGAGCAGTTCTTC. Residues: CASSEGFLGVSYNEQFF.

The chain uses TRBV10-1 and TRBJ1-1; no clear D gene. This CDR3 region has 13 residues. V was cut by 11 bases and J by 4 bases, with 17 bases left in between. Germline assignment: CDR1 WNHNN and CDR2 SYGVQD (reference sequence). Written as DNA, the CDR3 is TGCGCCCTTACTGGCGGAGATGGCACTGAAGCTTTCTTT. Translated: CALTGGDGTEAFF.

The chain couples TRBV28 to TRBJ1-5; a weak D match, TRBD1 (6 bases). Between the trimmed V and J ends, which lost 6 bases and 2 bases, there was a span of 17 bases. The CDR3 extends over 16 amino acids. Looked up from germline, CDR1 is MDHEN and CDR2 is SYDVKM. The CDR3 DNA reads TGTGCCAGCAGCCCGACAGGCTTCAGGGGCAATCAGCCCCAGCATTTT. It yields the protein CASSPTGFRGNQPQHF.

This chain joins TRBV7-3 and TRBJ2-2; maybe TRBD2 (7 bases). The V end was cut by 4 bases, the J end by 8 bases, with 20 bases between. The CDR3 is 16 residues long. Germline loops: CDR1 SGHTA, CDR2 FQGTGA. CDR3 DNA sequence: TGTGCCAGCAGCTCCGGGGGCAGCGGGACCTCAGGGGAGCTGTTTTTT. It translates to CASSSGGSGTSGELFF.

The chain links TRBV9 to TRBJ1-2, with D possibly TRBD1 on 5 matching bases. Per the germline V gene, CDR1 is SGDLS and CDR2 is YYNGEE. Trimming stripped 3 bases from V and 2 bases from J, with 14 bases between. There are 15 residues in the CDR3. The CDR3 DNA reads TGTGCCAGCAGCGAGCCCCATCAGGGAAACTATGGCTACACCTTC. Translation gives CASSEPHQGNYGYTF.

The chain carries TRBV20-1 and TRBJ2-1; 8 nucleotides match TRBD2. The CDR3 contains 14 residues. CDR1 and CDR2 (germline): DFQATT, SNEGSKA (reference sequence). V trimming: 3 bases; J trimming: 7 bases; junction bases outside the gene matches: 8. Written as DNA, the CDR3 is TGCAGTGCTAGTGTTAGCGGGATCAATAATGAGCAGTTCTTC. Translated, it gives CSASVSGINNEQFF.

This clone occurred many times. V gene TRBV5-1 combines with J gene TRBJ2-7; the D gene is possibly TRBD1 (5 bases). Per germline, CDR1 SGHRS and CDR2 YFSETQ. This CDR3 is built from 13 residues. V gave up 3 bases and J gave up 3 bases, with 10 bases separating them. CDR3 bases: TGCGCCAGCAGCTCTGACAGTAACTACGAGCAGTACTTC. Encoded protein: CASSSDSNYEQYF.

V and J are TRBV7-8 and TRBJ2-3, with D unclear. The CDR3 has 14 residues. Trimming removed 3 bases at V and 0 bases at J, with 7 bases between. Per the germline V gene, CDR1 is SGHVS and CDR2 is FQNEAQ. In DNA form, the CDR3 reads TGTGCCAGCAGCTTTTTCAGGAGCACAGATACGCAGTATTTT. This encodes CASSFFRSTDTQYF.

V and J are TRBV15 and TRBJ1-4; 8 bases align to TRBD1. The trim removed 8 bases at V and 5 bases at J, leaving 7 bases unmatched. The CDR3 runs to 14 residues. CDR1 and CDR2 (germline): LNHNV, YYDKDF (reference sequence). The CDR3 loop is CATSMRTGNEKLFF. CDR3 DNA: TGTGCCACCTCAATGAGGACAGGGAATGAAAAACTGTTTTTT.

The CDR3 DNA is TGTGCCAGCTCAGGCGGTTCCAATTCACCCCTCCACTTT. Translation gives CASSGGSNSPLHF. This chain links TRBV18 with TRBJ1-6; D is uncertain. Germline CDR1 and CDR2: KGHSH and LQKENI. The CDR3 loop spans 13 amino acids. Trimming left V 5 bases short and J 7 bases short, with 9 bases between.

The rearrangement joins TRBV4-2 to TRBJ1-5; TRBD1 agrees at 7 bases. Germline values: CDR1 LGHNA, CDR2 YNFKEQ. The CDR3 runs to 20 residues. V trimming: 1 base; J trimming: 4 bases; junction bases outside the gene matches: 19. The CDR3 coding sequence is TGTGCCAGCAGCCAAGGAGGGAAGGGACAGATTGAGGGGTTGAATCAGCCCCAGCATTTT. Protein sequence: CASSQGGKGQIEGLNQPQHF.

CDR3: CASSLDQNYGYTF. The CDR3 coding sequence is TGTGCCAGCAGCTTAGACCAGAACTATGGCTACACCTTC. This chain joins TRBV7-2 and TRBJ1-2; D call uncertain. This CDR3 comprises 13 residues. Per germline, CDR1 SGHTA and CDR2 FQGNSA. Trimming took off 1 base at V and 2 bases at J, with 5 bases between the two ends.

V usage is TRBV24-1 and J usage is TRBJ2-3; D gene unclear. This CDR3 spans 13 amino acids. Germline V gives CDR1 KGHDR, CDR2 SFDVKD. V gave up 2 bases and J gave up 2 bases, with 4 bases separating them. CDR3 DNA: TGTGCCACCAGTGATTCGGTCACAGATACGCAGTATTTT. Translation gives CATSDSVTDTQYF.

The chain joins TRBV7-8 to TRBJ1-5, with TRBD1 matching 7 bases. The CDR3 is made up of 14 amino acids. V shed 2 bases and J 9 bases; nucleotides not matched to a gene: 7. CDR1 and CDR2 (germline): SGHVS, FQNEAQ. The CDR3 here is CASSLTDRARPQHF. The CDR3 DNA sequence: TGTGCCAGCAGCTTAACCGACAGGGCGAGGCCCCAGCATTTT.

Only one count was recorded for this clone. This chain connects TRBV5-4 to TRBJ1-4; the match to TRBD1 covers 9 bases. CDR1 is SGHNT and CDR2 is YYREEE in the germline V gene (reference sequence). Unmatched junction bases numbered 7, after V lost 3 bases and J lost 4 bases. This CDR3 region has 16 residues. CDR3 amino acids: CASSSARTGDNEKLFF. In nucleotides, the CDR3 is TGTGCCAGCAGCTCCGCCCGGACAGGGGATAATGAAAAACTGTTTTTT.

The chain recombines TRBV7-8 with TRBJ2-3; TRBD1 might be the D (6 bases). The CDR3 has 15 amino acids. CDR1 and CDR2 (germline): SGHVS, FQNEAQ. V was cut by 5 bases and J by 5 bases, with 17 bases left in between. CDR3 protein: CASSGQPGRGDTQYF. The CDR3 DNA follows: TGTGCCAGCAGCGGACAGCCCGGTCGTGGAGATACGCAGTATTTT.

The V call is TRBV19, the J call TRBJ1-5; perhaps TRBD1 as D (5 bases). This CDR3 contains 13 residues. Germline values: CDR1 LNHDA, CDR2 SQIVND (reference sequence). Trimming removed 5 bases at V and 5 bases at J, with 10 bases between. DNA for the CDR3: TGTGCCAGTAGTTCCCAGGGCGATCAGCCCCAGCATTTT. Translation gives CASSSQGDQPQHF.